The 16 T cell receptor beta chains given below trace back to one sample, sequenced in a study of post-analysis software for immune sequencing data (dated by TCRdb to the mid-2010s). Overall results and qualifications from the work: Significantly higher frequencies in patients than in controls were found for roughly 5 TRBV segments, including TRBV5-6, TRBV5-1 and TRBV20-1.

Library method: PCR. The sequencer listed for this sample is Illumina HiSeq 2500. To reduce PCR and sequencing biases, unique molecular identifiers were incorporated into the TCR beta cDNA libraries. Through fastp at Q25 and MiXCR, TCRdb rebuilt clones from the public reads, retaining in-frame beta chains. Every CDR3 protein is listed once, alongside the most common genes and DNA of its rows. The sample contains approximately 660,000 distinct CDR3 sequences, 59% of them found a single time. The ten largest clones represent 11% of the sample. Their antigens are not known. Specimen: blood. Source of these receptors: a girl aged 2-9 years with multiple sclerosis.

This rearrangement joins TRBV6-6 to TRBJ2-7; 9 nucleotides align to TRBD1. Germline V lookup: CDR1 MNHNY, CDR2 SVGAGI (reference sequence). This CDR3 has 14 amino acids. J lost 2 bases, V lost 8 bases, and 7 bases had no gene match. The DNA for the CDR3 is TGTGCCAGCGGAACCGGGACAGGGACCTACGAGCAGTACTTC. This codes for CASGTGTGTYEQYF.

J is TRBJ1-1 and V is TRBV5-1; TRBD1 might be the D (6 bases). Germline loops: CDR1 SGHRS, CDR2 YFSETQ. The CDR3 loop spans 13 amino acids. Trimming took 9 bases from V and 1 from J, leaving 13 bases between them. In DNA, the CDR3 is TGCGCCACGAGTTCACAGGGGAACACTGAAGCTTTCTTT. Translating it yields CATSSQGNTEAFF. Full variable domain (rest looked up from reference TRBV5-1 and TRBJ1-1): KAGVTQTPRYLIKTRGQQVTLSCSPISGHRSVSWYQQTPGQGLQFLFEYFSETQRNKGNFPGRFSGRQFSNSRSEMNVSTLELGDSALYLCATSSQGNTEAFFGQGTRLTVV.

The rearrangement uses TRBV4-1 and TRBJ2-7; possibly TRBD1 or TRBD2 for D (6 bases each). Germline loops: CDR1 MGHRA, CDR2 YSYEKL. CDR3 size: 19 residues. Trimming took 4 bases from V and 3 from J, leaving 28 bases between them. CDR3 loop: CASSPRGQGIGWRGYEQYF. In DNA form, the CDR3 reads TGCGCCAGCAGCCCCCGGGGGCAGGGCATAGGTTGGCGGGGCTACGAGCAGTACTTC.

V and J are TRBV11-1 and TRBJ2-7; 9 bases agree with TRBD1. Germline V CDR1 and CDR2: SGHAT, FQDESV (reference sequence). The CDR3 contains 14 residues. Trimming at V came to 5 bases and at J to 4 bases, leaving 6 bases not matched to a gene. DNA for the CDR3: TGTGCCAGCAGCCGAGGACAGGGGATGTACGAGCAGTACTTC. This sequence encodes CASSRGQGMYEQYF.

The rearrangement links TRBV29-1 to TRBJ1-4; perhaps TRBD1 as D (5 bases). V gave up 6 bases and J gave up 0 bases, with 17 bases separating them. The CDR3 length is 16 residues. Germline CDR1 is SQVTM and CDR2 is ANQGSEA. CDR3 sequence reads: CSVDPRGISTNEKLFF. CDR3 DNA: TGCAGCGTGGACCCTCGGGGGATATCAACTAATGAAAAACTGTTTTTT. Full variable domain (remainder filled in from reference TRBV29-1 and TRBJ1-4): SAVISQKPSRDICQRGTSLTIQCQVDSQVTMMFWYRQQPGQSLTLIATANQGSEATYESGFVIDKFPISRPNLTFSTLTVSNMSPEDSSIYLCSVDPRGISTNEKLFFGSGTQLSVL.

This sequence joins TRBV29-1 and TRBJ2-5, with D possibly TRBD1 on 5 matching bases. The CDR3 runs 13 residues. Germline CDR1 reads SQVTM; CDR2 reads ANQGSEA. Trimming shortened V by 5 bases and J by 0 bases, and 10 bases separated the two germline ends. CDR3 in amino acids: CSVNTGYQETQYF. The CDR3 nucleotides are TGCAGCGTTAACACAGGCTACCAAGAGACCCAGTACTTC.

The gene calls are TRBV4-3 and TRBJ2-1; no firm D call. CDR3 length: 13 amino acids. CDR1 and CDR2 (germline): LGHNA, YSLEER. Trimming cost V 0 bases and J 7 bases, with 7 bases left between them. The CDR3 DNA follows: TGCGCCAGCAGCCAAGATCTCCTTAATGAGCAGTTCTTC. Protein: CASSQDLLNEQFF.

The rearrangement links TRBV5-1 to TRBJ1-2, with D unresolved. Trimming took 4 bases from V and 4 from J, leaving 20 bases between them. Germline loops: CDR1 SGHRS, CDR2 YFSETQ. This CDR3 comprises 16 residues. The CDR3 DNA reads TGCGCCAGCAGCCCGAGGGAGACTTCCCCTTCCTATGGCTACACCTTC. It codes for CASSPRETSPSYGYTF.

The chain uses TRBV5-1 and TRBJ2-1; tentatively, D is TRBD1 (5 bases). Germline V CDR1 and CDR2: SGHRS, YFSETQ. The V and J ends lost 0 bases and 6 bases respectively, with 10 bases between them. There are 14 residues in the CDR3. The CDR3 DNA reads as TGCGCCAGCAGCTTGGCCCCAGGGATCAATGAGCAGTTCTTC. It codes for CASSLAPGINEQFF.

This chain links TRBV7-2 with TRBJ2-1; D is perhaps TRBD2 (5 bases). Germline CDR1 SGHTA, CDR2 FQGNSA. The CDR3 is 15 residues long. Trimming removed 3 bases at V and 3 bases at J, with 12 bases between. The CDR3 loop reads CASSLGGGNYNEQFF. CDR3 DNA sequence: TGTGCCAGCAGCTTGGGCGGAGGAAACTACAATGAGCAGTTCTTC.

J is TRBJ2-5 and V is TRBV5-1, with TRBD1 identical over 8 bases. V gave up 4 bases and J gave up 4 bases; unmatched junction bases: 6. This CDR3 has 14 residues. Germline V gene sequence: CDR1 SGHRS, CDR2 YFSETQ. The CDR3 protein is CASSTWTGPETQYF. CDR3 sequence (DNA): TGCGCCAGCAGCACGTGGACAGGGCCAGAGACCCAGTACTTC.

CDR3 residues: CASSALMDGLGYGYTF. In nucleotides, the CDR3 is TGTGCCAGCAGTGCGCTAATGGACGGCCTAGGGTATGGCTACACCTTC. This rearrangement joins TRBV6-1 to TRBJ1-2; D not certain. Deletions cut 4 bases from V and 5 bases from J, with 20 bases between. The CDR3 consists of 16 residues. CDR1 and CDR2 from the germline V gene are MNHNS and SASEGT.

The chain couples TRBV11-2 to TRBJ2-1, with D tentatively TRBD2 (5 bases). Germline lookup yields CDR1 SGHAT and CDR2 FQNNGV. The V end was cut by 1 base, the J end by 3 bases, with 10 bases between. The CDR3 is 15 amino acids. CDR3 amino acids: CASSLVGSVYNEQFF. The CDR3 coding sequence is TGTGCCAGCAGCTTAGTAGGGAGCGTCTACAATGAGCAGTTCTTC.

CDR3 DNA: TGTGCCAGCAGCCACCCGACTAGCGGGACACCCTACAATGAGCAGTTCTTC. Translation gives CASSHPTSGTPYNEQFF. V gene TRBV7-9 combines with J gene TRBJ2-1; 11 bases fit TRBD2. The CDR3 totals 17 residues. V shed 5 bases, J shed 2 bases, and the junction held 8 bases outside the gene matches. CDR1 is SEHNR and CDR2 is FQNEAQ in the germline V gene (reference sequence).

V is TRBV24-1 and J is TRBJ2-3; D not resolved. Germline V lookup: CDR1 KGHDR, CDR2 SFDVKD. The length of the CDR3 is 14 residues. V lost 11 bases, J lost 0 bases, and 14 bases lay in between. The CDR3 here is CASSRSTSTDTQYF. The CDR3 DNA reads TGTGCCAGCTCGCGGTCGACTAGCACAGATACGCAGTATTTT.

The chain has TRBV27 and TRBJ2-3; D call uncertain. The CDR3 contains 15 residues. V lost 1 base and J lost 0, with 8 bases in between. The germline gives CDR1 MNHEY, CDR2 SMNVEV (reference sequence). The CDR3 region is CASSLFPDSTDTQYF. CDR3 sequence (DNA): TGTGCCAGCAGTTTATTCCCGGATAGCACAGATACGCAGTATTTT.